This T cell receptor beta chain was obtained from a study of tumor-infiltrating lymphocytes in primary liver carcinoma. Overall study: The tumors, T1-T3 N0M0 lesions, were about 4 to 11 cm across. Sample yields, roughly 3.5 to 8 million productive TCRbeta reads, were similar across the tissue types.

Germline assignment: CDR1 SGHAT and CDR2 FQNNGV. CDR3 length: 15 amino acids. V was pared by 1 base and J by 9 bases, with 16 bases between. The template, roughly 0.45 ug total RNA, yielded TCR beta cDNA made with a constant-region primer. Slightly modified ARM-PCR with three nested multiplex PCR rounds yielded TCR beta libraries. The first two PCR rounds used TRBV1-TRBV30 forward primers with a C-beta reverse primer, nine to ten cycles each. TCRdb called the multiplex PCR reads again in MiXCR, with one record for every CDR3 protein. The repertoire has 100,000 or so distinct CDR3 sequences, about 70% of them found once; the top ten carry approximately 12%. Unsorted bulk tissue, about 18-32 mg of it, served as the source for co-extraction of RNA and DNA. By surgical resection, the patients were treated for their primary liver carcinoma.

The source is an older woman with primary liver carcinoma and hepatitis B virus infection. Sequenced input: liver tumor tissue from sampling region 2. Subset defined: tumor region T2, inferior pole. V is TRBV11-2 and J is TRBJ2-1; a possible D gene is TRBD2 (7 bases). The CDR3 region is CASSLGSGGFSEQFF. CDR3 bases: TGTGCCAGCAGCTTAGGTTCGGGGGGCTTCAGTGAGCAGTTCTTC. Full variable domain (missing parts from reference TRBV11-2 and TRBJ2-1): EAGVAQSPRYKIIEKRQSVAFWCNPISGHATLYWYQQILGQGPKLLIQFQNNGVVDDSQLPKDRFSAERLKGVDSTLKIQPAKLEDSAVYLCASSLGSGGFSEQFFGPGTRLTVL.